This entry is about one T cell receptor (beta chain). Its antigen target is currently unknown. Qualities for individual bases were not recorded, and no much larger clone is one base off. This entry comes from a study of cytomegalovirus exposure and HLA in healthy donors (dated by TCRdb to 2016 to 2017). Concerning the study at large: According to an earlier analysis of 587 of the donors, some 180 million T cells yielded 117 million unique TCR beta sequences and more than 250 Gb of sequence data. The number of donors typed differed by locus, with about 629-630 for A, B, C, DRB1 and DQB1, more than 500 for DQA1, over 600 for DPA1, and approximately 470 for DPB1. Donor age, sex, ethnicity and CMV serostatus were compiled alongside the repertoire data. The study aimed to test whether cataloging public T cell receptors could reveal signatures of past pathogen exposure. An earlier analysis of about 600 of the donors used high-throughput TCR beta sequencing to judge whether each TCR beta V gene segment behaved as functional or pseudogenic. The genetic ancestry cluster associated with self-reported Caucasian donors included 65% to 90% of the roughly 410 genotyped donors. About 280 gigabases of sequencing data and roughly 80 million unique TCR sequences made up an early release that covered under 750 HLA-typed donors. In the later analysis, no new phenotypic data were used to find candidate immune exposures; instead, reliance was placed on TCR beta sequences and their occurrence across donors. Class I and class II HLA loci were covered by the typing at four-digit resolution. To predict cytomegalovirus infection status, the study combined high-throughput TCR immunosequencing, statistical association of individual TCRs with disease status, and machine learning. Every discovery cohort repertoire had been produced on one sequencing platform. Along with the roughly 610-subject first cohort, a separate validation cohort of over 90 different subjects was used. Roughly five DR-DQ haplotypes were handled as single units for association and clustering because linkage in the cohort was strong. On average, roughly 200,000 unique TCR beta nucleotide sequences were sequenced per donor among roughly 430 genotyped donors of the cohort, with roughly a sixth of those sequences being non-productive. A later genetic analysis used genome-wide SNP genotypes for about 65% of the roughly 700 donors, treating that subset as a discovery cohort. To study patterns of TCR occurrence, a later analysis re-analyzed previously published TCR beta repertoires from 550 to 800 donors and added high-resolution HLA genotyping. The study profiled the T cell repertoires of approximately 700 subjects by immunosequencing and related them to cytomegalovirus serostatus.

The CDR3 has 16 amino acids, counting the end cysteine and phenylalanine. Only the CDR3 part of the read is kept: 48 bases, read in frame from the first base. CDR1 and CDR2, looked up from the germline V gene, are SGHVS and FQNEAQ. V and J are trimmed by 6 bases and 0 bases, and the gene matches miss 10 bases of the junction. Receptors were amplified or captured by the immunoSEQ multiplex PCR assay. A mixture of 60 forward primers for TCR Vbeta segments and 13 reverse primers for TCR Jbeta segments was used in the multiplex PCR. The CDR3 region of rearranged TCR beta genes was amplified from genomic DNA by a multiplex PCR assay. The amplified TCR beta libraries were sequenced on the Illumina HiSeq System as 87-base-pair reads. In the original analysis: In a later analysis, some 80 million unique TCR beta chains were counted across the approximately 670 repertoires, and roughly 11 million of these chains were shared by at least two donors. Raw reads were error-corrected and collapsed into unique sequences with a nearest-neighbor algorithm that merged closely related sequences to remove PCR and sequencing errors. Alignment of CDR3 sequences to IMGT reference sequences was used to assign V, D and J gene segments. For a sequence to be retained, at least a six-nucleotide match to both a V gene segment and a J gene segment was required. A rearrangement counted as productive if the CDR3 had no stop codons and remained in frame with V and J, and every other rearrangement counted as non-productive. CDR3 was defined by IMGT convention, running from the second conserved V-encoded cysteine to the conserved J-encoded phenylalanine. In an earlier analysis of 587 of the donors, sequences lacking an unambiguous match to a single V gene segment were excluded. In an earlier analysis of 500 to 750 of the donors, V segments were called functional above 56.7% productive rearrangements and were called segregating when the between-donor standard deviation exceeded 5%. A statistical classification framework was built for diagnosing cytomegalovirus status from the catalog of TCR beta chain sequences. V and J gene assignment, in a later analysis, came from comparing TCR nucleotide sequences with IMGT/GENE-DB human TR gene sequences. In a later analysis, CDR3 sequences and most-parsimonious VDJ recombination scenarios were assigned using the TCRdist pipeline. In a later analysis, each TCR beta chain was defined by its CDR3 amino acid sequence together with its V-gene family, and reads lacking a unique V-gene family were excluded. To address suspected cross-contamination and a sequencing artifact, a later analysis removed roughly 640 highly shared, low-generation-probability nucleotide sequences. For each public chain, a later analysis derived a clonal expansion index from normalized ranks of inferred template counts within each repertoire. In a later analysis, generation probabilities were computed with a VDJ recombination model fitted to out-of-frame rearrangements, and the resulting probabilities were checked against IGoR. In a later analysis, hypergeometric tests were used to score TCR-TCR, TCR-HLA and TCR-CMV co-occurrence, with a repertoire-size bias correction applied to TCR pairs. To estimate false discovery rates, a later analysis permuted the HLA or CMV assignments 20 times. In a later analysis, co-occurring TCRs were grouped with DBSCAN, and TCRdist sequence similarity was added when clustering was performed within HLA-allele-positive subsets. Co-occurrence clustering excluded repertoires with fewer than 30,000 or more than 120,000 public chains, plus five with anomalous nucleotide sharing. TCRdb mirrors the immuneACCESS table, restricted to in-frame sequences. Some clones are absent from its copies; in checked studies, under half trace to an unresolved V gene, and the reason for the others is unknown. V, J and clone size were drawn from that table, and D and trimming were deduced from the DNA. The sample records roughly 80,000 clones, 67% of which are singletons. In total, the top ten clones hold 6.5% to 7.5% of the sample.

The cohort was made up of hundreds of healthy bone marrow donors. At the time of sampling, every cohort member was nominally healthy, though immune exposures that went unrecorded were likely present. The donor tested CMV seropositive, placing the donor among the 310 or so seropositive members of the cohort. Each donor provided a peripheral blood sample, and peripheral blood mononuclear cells were used for TCR beta sequencing. Genomic DNA was extracted from the blood cell samples with the Qiagen DNeasy Blood Extraction Kit. The investigation overall reported the following: A cluster of highly shared sequence variants was judged likely to be a technical artifact of the sequencing pipeline. A later analysis associated 15,000 to 20,000 TCR beta sequences with specific HLA alleles at a false discovery rate of 0.05. Across donors, most TCR sequences were observed very rarely, whereas some public TCRs were present in many individuals. A further reported finding was that TCR beta sequences accurately predicted the HLA-A and HLA-B alleles for most subjects in the first cohort. According to the authors, the approach could potentially be generalized to other disease states and immunological phenotypes. Because counts were too low, seventeen rarely observed V segments, including chromosome 9 orphons, were left out of the earlier analysis of over 550 of the donors. The cohort was sequenced for TCR beta chains only, and without alpha or paired-chain data the features that could be detected were limited. The presence/absence analyses assumed that sequencing depth was roughly uniform across donors, and that assumption may not be true. Several of the top co-occurrence clusters appeared to be linked to parvovirus B19, influenza, CMV and Epstein-Barr virus, according to a later analysis. In a later analysis, HLA-associated TCR beta chains showed more clonal expansion and lower generation probabilities than non-associated chains that were equally common. When HLA alleles, especially DR and DQ, strongly co-occurred, attributing TCR associations to individual alleles was difficult. In an earlier analysis of under 600 of the donors, most TCR beta V segments were observed in productive rearrangements about 87% or about 30% of the time, broadly matching IMGT annotations. In the study, 150 to 200 TCR beta chains were listed as associated with cytomegalovirus. HLA typing was unavailable for some donors at each locus, so association tests used only the typed subset. In a later genetic analysis, fewer N-insertions in productive TCRs were reported among donors in an Asian-associated ancestry cluster than the roughly 700-donor mean. Most CMV-associated TCR beta chains appeared to be HLA-restricted in a later analysis, and the HLA associations seemed to be driven largely by CMV exposure. In vitro tests confirmed that a few of the cytomegalovirus-associated TCR beta chains recognize cytomegalovirus antigens. V-gene and J-gene trimming of TCR beta chains was associated with a missense DCLRE1C variant in a later genetic analysis, and the association was replicated in an independent cohort. In a later analysis, the rate of TCR association differed among HLA loci, with DRB1 alleles having the most associated TCRs and HLA-C alleles having the fewest. Correlated functional status among segregating V segments might reflect linkage disequilibrium, but an unknown experimental factor could not be ruled out. The only immune exposure information available for the cohort was CMV serostatus. Cytomegalovirus status was reported to be diagnosed by the classifier with high specificity and sensitivity in both the original and validation cohorts. The 87-base-pair reads could not distinguish some IMGT-functional V segments, including TRBV6-2 and TRBV6-3, so those segments were excluded.

This TCR was sampled from a woman in her forties or fifties in good health and CMV-seropositive. Sequencing input: PBMCs. The rearrangement combines TRBV7-8 with TRBJ1-1, and 7 junction bases match TRBD1. The CDR3 reads CASRLTGASMNTEAFF. The bases read TGTGCCAGCAGACTTACAGGGGCGTCAATGAACACTGAAGCTTTCTTT.